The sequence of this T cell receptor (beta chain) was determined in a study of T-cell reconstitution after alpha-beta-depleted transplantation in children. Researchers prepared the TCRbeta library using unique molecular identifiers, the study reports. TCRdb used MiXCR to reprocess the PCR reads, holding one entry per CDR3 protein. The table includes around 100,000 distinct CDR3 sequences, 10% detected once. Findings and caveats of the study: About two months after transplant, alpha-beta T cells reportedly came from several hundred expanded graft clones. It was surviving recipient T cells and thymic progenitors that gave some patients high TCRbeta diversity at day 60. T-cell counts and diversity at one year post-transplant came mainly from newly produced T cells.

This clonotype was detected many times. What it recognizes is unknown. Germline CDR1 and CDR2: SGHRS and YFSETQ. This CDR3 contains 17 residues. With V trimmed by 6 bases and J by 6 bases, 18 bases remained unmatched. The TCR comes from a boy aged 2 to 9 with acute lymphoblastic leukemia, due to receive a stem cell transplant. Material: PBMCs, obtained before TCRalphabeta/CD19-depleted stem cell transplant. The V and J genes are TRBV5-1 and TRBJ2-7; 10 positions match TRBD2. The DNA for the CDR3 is TGCGCCAGCACCTCCCAAGGGGTAGCGGGAGGACTCAGCGAGCAGTACTTC. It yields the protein CASTSQGVAGGLSEQYF.